The rows below give T cell receptor beta chains drawn from one sample of a study of CD8 T cells in ankylosing spondylitis. TCRdb itself ran the 5' RACE reads through MiXCR, one entry per CDR3 protein. The sample yields over 150,000 distinct CDR3 sequences, around a sixth seen once. Sequences were obtained from blood, either unsorted or a sorted T cell fraction (not recorded which). The receptor source for this set is a male donor between 10 and 30 years old with ankylosing spondylitis or in good health (not recorded which). Each CDR3 is given with its conserved first and last residue.

CASSPIGIYEQYF	TRBV14	TRBJ2-7
CASSPLDRAPGELFF	TRBV18	TRBJ2-2
CASSQTSGNSYNKQFF	TRBV11-2	TRBJ2-1
CASSLGGTNEQFF	TRBV12-3/TRBV12-4	TRBJ2-1
CASSLEGGRAPYNEQFF	TRBV5-1	TRBJ2-1
CASSHMGPTSGRGDTQYF	TRBV4-3	TRBJ2-3
CASGGNQPQHF	TRBV7-9	TRBJ1-5
CASSSWAGANVLTF	TRBV7-2	TRBJ2-6
CASRADRATQYF	TRBV6-2/TRBV6-3	TRBJ2-3
CASSFFLSTDTQYF	TRBV5-5	TRBJ2-3
CASSYNPRGEETQYF	TRBV6-5	TRBJ2-5
CASSEAGGDFTGYTF	TRBV6-1	TRBJ1-2
CSCRCRSWRDVGTSINEQFF	TRBV20-1	TRBJ2-1
CASSLGAENQPQHF	TRBV12-3/TRBV12-4	TRBJ1-5
CASTKRDRGTDTQYF	TRBV12-3/TRBV12-4	TRBJ2-3
CASSFPGRSSYNEQFF	TRBV11-3	TRBJ2-1
CAWSVGRWNEQFF	TRBV30	TRBJ2-1
CASSLGIDRGEAFF	TRBV27	TRBJ1-1
CASSQATGTSNF	TRBV4-2	TRBJ1-2
CAWSAVRYEQYF	TRBV30	TRBJ2-7
CAWSVRGTAESPLHF	TRBV30	TRBJ1-6
CSARDLHHPSSYNEQFF	TRBV20-1	TRBJ2-1
CASSGTAGDTQYF	TRBV25-1	TRBJ2-3
CSAYSRDKAYEQYF	TRBV20-1	TRBJ2-7
CASSLDGSAGRNEQFF	TRBV11-2	TRBJ2-1
CSAIDRVSYNEQFF	TRBV20-1	TRBJ2-1
CSARLIAVTGELFF	TRBV20-1	TRBJ2-2
CASRDGNTEAFF	TRBV25-1	TRBJ1-1
CASSALAGASDTQYF	TRBV7-8	TRBJ2-3
CSASGGVVRNEQFF	TRBV20-1	TRBJ2-1
CASSPPQGNNSPLHF	TRBV9	TRBJ1-6
CASSYAWTEAFF	TRBV6-2/TRBV6-3	TRBJ1-1
CSARGGLAGGPGEQFF	TRBV20-1	TRBJ2-1
CASSLHQTSGPYNEQFF	TRBV27	TRBJ2-1
CASSSSGITTDTQYF	TRBV14	TRBJ2-3
CSARDRVAGQRVNEQFF	TRBV20-1	TRBJ2-1
CSVEDPLASTGELFF	TRBV29-1	TRBJ2-2
CASSFGGIGQFF	TRBV27	TRBJ2-1
CASSRGQDRRYNEQFF	TRBV3-1	TRBJ2-1
CASRGRWNTEAFF	TRBV12-3/TRBV12-4	TRBJ1-1
CASWTQRTGNTIYF	TRBV12-3/TRBV12-4	TRBJ1-3
CASSVETGRQETQYF	TRBV9	TRBJ2-5
CSVEVPAGTDTQYF	TRBV29-1	TRBJ2-3
CSASGDTQYF	TRBV20-1	TRBJ2-3
CASSQRGAKNIQYF	TRBV5-1	TRBJ2-4
CASSIQDANNEQFF	TRBV7-3	TRBJ2-1
CASTWEGAIGTGELFF	TRBV25-1	TRBJ2-2
CASSLVPTGGPEAFF	TRBV5-1	TRBJ1-1
CATEDFPNTGELFF	TRBV24-1	TRBJ2-2
CASSRDRGGNEQFF	TRBV19	TRBJ2-1
CASSPGLGETQYF	TRBV4-3	TRBJ2-5
CASSLSPSGWGDTQYF	TRBV7-3	TRBJ2-3
CATSRDQGLEFYQETQYF	TRBV15	TRBJ2-5
CDSSDGTGPNYEQYF	TRBV6-5	TRBJ2-7
CASSIDIYEQYF	TRBV12-3/TRBV12-4	TRBJ2-7